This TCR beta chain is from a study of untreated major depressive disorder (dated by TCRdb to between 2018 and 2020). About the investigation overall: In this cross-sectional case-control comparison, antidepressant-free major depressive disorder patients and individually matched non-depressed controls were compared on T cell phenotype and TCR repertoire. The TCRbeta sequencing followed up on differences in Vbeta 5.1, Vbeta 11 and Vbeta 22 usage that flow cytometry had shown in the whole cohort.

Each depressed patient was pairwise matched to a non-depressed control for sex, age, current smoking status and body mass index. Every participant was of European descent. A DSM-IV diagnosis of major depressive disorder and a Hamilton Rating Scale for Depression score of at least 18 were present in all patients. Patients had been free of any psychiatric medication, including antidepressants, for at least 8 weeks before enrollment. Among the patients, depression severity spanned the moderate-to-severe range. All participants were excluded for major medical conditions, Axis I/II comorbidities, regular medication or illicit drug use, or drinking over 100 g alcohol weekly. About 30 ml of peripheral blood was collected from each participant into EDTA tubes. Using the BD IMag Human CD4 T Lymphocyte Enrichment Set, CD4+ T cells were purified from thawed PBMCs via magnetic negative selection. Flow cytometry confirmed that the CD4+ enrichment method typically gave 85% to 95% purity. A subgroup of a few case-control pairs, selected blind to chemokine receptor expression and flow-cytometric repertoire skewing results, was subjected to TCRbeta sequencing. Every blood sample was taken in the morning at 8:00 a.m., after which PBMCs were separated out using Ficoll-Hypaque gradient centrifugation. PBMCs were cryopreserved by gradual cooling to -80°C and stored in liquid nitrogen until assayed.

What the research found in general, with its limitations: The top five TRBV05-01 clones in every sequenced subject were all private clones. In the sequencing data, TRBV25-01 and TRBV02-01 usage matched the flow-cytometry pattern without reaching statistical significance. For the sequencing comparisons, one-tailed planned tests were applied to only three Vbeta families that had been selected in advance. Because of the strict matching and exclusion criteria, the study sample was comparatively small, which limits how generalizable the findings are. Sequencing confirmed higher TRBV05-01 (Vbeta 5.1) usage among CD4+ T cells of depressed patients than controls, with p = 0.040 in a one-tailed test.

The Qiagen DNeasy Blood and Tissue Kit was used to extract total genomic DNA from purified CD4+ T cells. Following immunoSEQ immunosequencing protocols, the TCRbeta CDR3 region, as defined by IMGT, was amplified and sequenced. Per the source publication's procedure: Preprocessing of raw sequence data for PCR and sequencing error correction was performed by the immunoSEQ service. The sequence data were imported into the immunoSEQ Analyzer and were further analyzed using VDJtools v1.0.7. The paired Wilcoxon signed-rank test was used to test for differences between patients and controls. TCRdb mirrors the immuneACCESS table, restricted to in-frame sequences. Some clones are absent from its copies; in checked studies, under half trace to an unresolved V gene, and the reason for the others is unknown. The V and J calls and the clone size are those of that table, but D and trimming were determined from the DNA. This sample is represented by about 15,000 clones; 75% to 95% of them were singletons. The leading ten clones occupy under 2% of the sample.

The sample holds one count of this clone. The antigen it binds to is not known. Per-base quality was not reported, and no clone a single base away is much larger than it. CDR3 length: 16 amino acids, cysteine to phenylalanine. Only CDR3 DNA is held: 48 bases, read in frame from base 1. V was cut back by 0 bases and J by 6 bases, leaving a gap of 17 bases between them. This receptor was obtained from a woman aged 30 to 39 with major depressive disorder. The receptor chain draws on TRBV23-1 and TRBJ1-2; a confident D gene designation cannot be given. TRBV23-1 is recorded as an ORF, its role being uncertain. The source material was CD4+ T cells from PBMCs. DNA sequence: TGCGCCAGCAGTCAATCGATTTATGTATTGTGGGATGGCTACACCTTC. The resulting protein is CASSQSIYVLWDGYTF.